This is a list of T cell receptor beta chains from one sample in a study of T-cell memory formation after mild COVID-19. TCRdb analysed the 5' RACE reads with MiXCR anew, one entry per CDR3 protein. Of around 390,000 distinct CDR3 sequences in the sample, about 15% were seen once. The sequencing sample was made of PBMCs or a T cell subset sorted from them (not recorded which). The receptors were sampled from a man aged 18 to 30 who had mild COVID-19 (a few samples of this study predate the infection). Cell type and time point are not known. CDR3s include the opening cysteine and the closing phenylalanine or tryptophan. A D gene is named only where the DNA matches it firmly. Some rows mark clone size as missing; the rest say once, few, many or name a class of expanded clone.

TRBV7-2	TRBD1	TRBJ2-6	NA	TGTGCCAGCAGCCTCAGGGGGCTGGGTGCGGCCAACGTCCTGACTTTC	CASSLRGLGAANVLTF
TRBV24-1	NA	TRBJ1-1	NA	TGTGCCACCAGGCCCCGGGGGGCGGCCACGAACACTGAAGCTTTCTTT	CATRPRGAATNTEAFF
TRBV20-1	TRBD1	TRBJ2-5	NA	TGCAGTGCACTACAGGGGCTGGAGACCCAGTACTTC	CSALQGLETQYF
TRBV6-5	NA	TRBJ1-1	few	TGTGCCAGCAGTTACTTGCCAGGGGCGAACACTGAAGCTTTCTTT	CASSYLPGANTEAFF
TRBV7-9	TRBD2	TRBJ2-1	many	TGTGCCAGCAGTCTACTAGCGGGGGGCTACAATGAGCAGTTCTTC	CASSLLAGGYNEQFF
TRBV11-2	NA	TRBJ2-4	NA	TGTGCCAGCAGCGCGGGACAGACAAACATTCAGTACTTC	CASSAGQTNIQYF
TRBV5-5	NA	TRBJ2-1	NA	TGTGCCAGCAGCTCGGCCGGAAGTAACGATGAGCAGTTCTTC	CASSSAGSNDEQFF
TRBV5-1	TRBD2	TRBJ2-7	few	TGCGCCAGCAGCTTAGGGACTACCATCCTCGAGCAGTACTTC	CASSLGTTILEQYF
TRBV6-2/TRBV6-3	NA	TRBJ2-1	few	TGTGCCAGCTCCTCCGGGGTCGGTTACAATGAGCAGTTCTTC	CASSSGVGYNEQFF
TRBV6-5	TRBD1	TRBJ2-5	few	TGTGCCAGCAGTTACTTTGAGGGGGCGGAGACCCAGTACTTC	CASSYFEGAETQYF
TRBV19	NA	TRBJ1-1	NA	TGTGCCAGCGGCTGGCGGGCTGAAGCTTTCTTT	CASGWRAEAFF
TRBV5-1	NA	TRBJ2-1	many	TGCGCCAGCAGCATAGGGACACGCAATGAGCAGTTCTTC	CASSIGTRNEQFF
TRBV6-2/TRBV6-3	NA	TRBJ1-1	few	TGTGCCAGCACCCCCCTTTGGAGTCCCAACACTGAAGCTTTCTTT	CASTPLWSPNTEAFF
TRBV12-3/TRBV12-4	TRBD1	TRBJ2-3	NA	TGTGCCAGCAGTCCGGGACAGGGGACCCCAGATACGCAGTATTTT	CASSPGQGTPDTQYF
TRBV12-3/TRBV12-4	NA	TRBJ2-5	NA	TGTGCCAGCAGTTCGTACCGGGAGACCCAGTACTTC	CASSSYRETQYF
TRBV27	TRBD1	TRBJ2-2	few	TGTGCCAGCCTGGGACAGGACACCGGGGAGCTGTTTTTT	CASLGQDTGELFF
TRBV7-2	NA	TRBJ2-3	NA	TGTGCCAGCAGCCTGCCCCCCGACAGGAGGACAGATACGCAGTATTTT	CASSLPPDRRTDTQYF